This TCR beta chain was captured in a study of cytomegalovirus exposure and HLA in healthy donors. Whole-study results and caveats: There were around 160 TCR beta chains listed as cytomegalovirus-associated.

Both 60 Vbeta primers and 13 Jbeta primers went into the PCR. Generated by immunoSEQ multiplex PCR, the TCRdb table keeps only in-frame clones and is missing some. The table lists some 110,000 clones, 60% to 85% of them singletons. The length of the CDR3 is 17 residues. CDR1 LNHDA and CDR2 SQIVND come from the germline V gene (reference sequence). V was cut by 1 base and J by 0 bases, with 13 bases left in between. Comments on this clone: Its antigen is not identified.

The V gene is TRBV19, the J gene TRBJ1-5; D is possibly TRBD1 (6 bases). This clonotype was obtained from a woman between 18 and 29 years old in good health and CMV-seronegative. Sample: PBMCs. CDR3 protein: CASSIAGAGASNQPQHF. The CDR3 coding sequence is TGTGCCAGTAGTATAGCAGGGGCAGGGGCTAGCAATCAGCCCCAGCATTTT.